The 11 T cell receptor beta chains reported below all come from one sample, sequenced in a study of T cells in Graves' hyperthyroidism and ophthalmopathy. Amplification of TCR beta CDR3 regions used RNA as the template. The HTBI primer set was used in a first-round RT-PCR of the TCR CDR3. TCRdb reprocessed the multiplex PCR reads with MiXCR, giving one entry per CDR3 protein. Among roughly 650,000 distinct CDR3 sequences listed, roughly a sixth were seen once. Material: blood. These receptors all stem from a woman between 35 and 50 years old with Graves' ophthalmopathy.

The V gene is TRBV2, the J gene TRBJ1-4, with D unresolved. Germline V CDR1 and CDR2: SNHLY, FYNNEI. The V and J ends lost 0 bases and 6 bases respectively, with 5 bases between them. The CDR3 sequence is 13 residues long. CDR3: CASSEALHEKLFF. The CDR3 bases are TGTGCCAGCAGTGAAGCGCTTCATGAAAAACTGTTTTTT.

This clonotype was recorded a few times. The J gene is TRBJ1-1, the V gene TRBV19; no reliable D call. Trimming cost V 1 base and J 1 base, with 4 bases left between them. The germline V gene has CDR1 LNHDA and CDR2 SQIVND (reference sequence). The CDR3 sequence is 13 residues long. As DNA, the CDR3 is TGTGCCAGTAGTATAGTGCAGAACACTGAAGCTTTCTTT. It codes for CASSIVQNTEAFF.

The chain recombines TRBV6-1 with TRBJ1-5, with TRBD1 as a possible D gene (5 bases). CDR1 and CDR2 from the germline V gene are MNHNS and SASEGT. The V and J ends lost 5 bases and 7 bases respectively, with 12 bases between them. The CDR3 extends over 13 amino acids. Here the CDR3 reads CASSPTVLQPQHF. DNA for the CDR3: TGTGCCAGCAGTCCGACAGTTTTACAGCCCCAGCATTTT.

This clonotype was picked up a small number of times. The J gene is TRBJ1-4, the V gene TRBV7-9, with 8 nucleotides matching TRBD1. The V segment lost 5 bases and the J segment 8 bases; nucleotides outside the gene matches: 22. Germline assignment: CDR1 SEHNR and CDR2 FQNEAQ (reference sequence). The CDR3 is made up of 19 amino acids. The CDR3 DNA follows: TGTGCCAGCAGCCCTCTTAGGTTTCCTCACAGGGGGACGGAGGAAAAACTGTTTTTT. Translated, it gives CASSPLRFPHRGTEEKLFF.

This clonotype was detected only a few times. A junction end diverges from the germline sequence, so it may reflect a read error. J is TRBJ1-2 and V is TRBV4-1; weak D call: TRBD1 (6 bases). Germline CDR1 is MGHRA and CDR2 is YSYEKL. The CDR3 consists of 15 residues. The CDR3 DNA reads TGTGCCAGCAGCCAAGGGGAGGGGGCTAACTATGGCTACACCTTC. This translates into CASSQGEGANYGYTF.

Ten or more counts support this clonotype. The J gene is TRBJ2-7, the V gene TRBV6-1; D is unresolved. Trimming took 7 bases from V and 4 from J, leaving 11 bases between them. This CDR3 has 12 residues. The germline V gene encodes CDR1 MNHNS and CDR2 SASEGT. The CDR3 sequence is CASTDLNYEQYF. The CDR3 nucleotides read TGTGCCAGCACTGACTTGAATTACGAGCAGTACTTC.

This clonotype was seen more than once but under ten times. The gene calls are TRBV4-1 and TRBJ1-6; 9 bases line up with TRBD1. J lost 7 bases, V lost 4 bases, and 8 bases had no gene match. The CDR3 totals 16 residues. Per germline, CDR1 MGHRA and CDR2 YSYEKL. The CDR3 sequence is CASSRTQGAENSPLHF. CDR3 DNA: TGCGCCAGCAGCCGCACACAGGGGGCGGAAAATTCACCCCTCCACTTT.

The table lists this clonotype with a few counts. The CDR3 coding sequence is TGTGCCAGCAGAATGGGACAGCCTACCGGGGAGCTGTTTTTT. It is translated as CASRMGQPTGELFF. This chain connects TRBV6-2 or TRBV6-3 to TRBJ2-2, with 7 nucleotides matching TRBD1. The CDR3 is 14 residues long. CDR1 and CDR2 from the germline V gene are MNHEY and SVGEGT. V gave up 6 bases and J gave up 5 bases; unmatched junction bases: 6.

The CDR3 loop is CSVTGTGSEKLFF. The CDR3 DNA reads TGCAGCGTAACCGGGACAGGGTCCGAAAAACTGTTTTTT. The rearrangement uses TRBV29-1 and TRBJ1-4, with 9 positions matching TRBD1. The CDR3 loop spans 13 amino acids. V was pared by 6 bases and J by 8 bases, with 7 bases of the junction left unmatched. Germline V gives CDR1 SQVTM, CDR2 ANQGSEA.

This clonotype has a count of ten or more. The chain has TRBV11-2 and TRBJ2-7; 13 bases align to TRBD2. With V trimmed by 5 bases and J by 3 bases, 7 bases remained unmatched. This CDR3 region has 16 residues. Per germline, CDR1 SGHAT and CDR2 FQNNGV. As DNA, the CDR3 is TGTGCCAGCAGCCGATCGGGACTAGCGGGAATCTACGAGCAGTACTTC. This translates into CASSRSGLAGIYEQYF.

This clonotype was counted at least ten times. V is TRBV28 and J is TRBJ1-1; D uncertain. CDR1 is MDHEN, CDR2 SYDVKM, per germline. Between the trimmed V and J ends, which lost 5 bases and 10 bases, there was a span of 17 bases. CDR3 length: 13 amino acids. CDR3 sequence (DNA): TGTGCCAGCAGTCCTTCGGTGGGGTTTGGAGCTTTCTTT. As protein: CASSPSVGFGAFF.